Presented here are 20 T cell receptor beta chains from one specimen sequenced in a study of regulatory T cells in long-lasting Graves disease. As for time point: newly diagnosed GD, antithyroid drugs for less than 3 months. The TCR library was made from RNA that had been extracted from PBMCs in TRIzol. CDR3 regions were amplified by Arm-PCR using iRepertoire HTBI primers to build TCR beta libraries. TCRdb re-analysed the multiplex PCR reads in MiXCR, keeping a single row per CDR3 protein. The sample has 450,000 to 700,000 distinct CDR3 sequences, roughly 14% seen once. The same sample was also studied in work on T cells in Graves' hyperthyroidism and ophthalmopathy.

The sequencing used peripheral blood mononuclear cells (PBMCs), collected at new diagnosis, from a patient treated with antithyroid drugs. The receptors here all came from a man aged 30 to 39 with Graves disease.

This clonotype was counted many times. V gene TRBV5-5 combines with J gene TRBJ2-7, with D possibly being TRBD1 (5 bases). CDR1 SGHKS and CDR2 YYEKEE come from the germline V gene (reference sequence). The length of the CDR3 is 14 residues. Between the trimmed V and J ends, which lost 4 bases and 4 bases, there was a span of 15 bases. Here the CDR3 reads CASSPSQALYEQYF. The DNA of the CDR3 is TGTGCCAGCAGCCCCTCACAGGCCCTTTACGAGCAGTACTTC. Filled out from reference TRBV5-5 and TRBJ2-7, the complete variable domain reads DAGVTQSPTHLIKTRGQQVTLRCSPISGHKSVSWYQQVLGQGPQFIFQYYEKEERGRGNFPDRFSARQFPNYSSELNVNALLLGDSALYLCASSPSQALYEQYFGPGTRLTVT.

Comment on this clonotype: This is likely an artifact of a read error, given a far larger clone one base away. This chain joins TRBV10-1 and TRBJ2-1; D remains ambiguous. The germline gives CDR1 WNHNN, CDR2 SYGVQD (reference sequence). The V end lost 7 bases, the J end lost 5 bases, and 6 bases lay between the germline ends. The CDR3 runs 11 residues. CDR3 coding DNA: TGCGCCAGCATGTTGCACAATGAGCAGTTCTTC. Translated: CASMLHNEQFF.

Ten or more counts support this clonotype. This rearrangement joins TRBV30 to TRBJ2-3; 8 bases are a match to TRBD2. The CDR3 extends over 15 amino acids. Germline lookup yields CDR1 GTSNPN and CDR2 SVGIG (reference sequence). The J segment lost 5 bases and the V segment lost 2 bases, leaving 9 bases of the junction unmatched. DNA of the CDR3: TGTGCCTGGAGTCCCCTAGCGGGTCCCAAAGATACGCAGTATTTT. Residues: CAWSPLAGPKDTQYF. Filled out from reference TRBV30 and TRBJ2-3, the complete variable domain reads SQTIHQWPATLVQPVGSPLSLECTVEGTSNPNLYWYRQAAGRGLQLLFYSVGIGQISSEVPQNLSASRPQDRQFILSSKKLLLSDSGFYLCAWSPLAGPKDTQYFGPGTRLTVL.

This clonotype has more than one count but fewer than ten. V usage is TRBV6-5 and J usage is TRBJ2-6; 7 nucleotides line up with TRBD1. CDR1 is MNHEY, CDR2 SVGAGI, per germline. V dropped 2 bases and J dropped 4; count of bases not matched to a gene: 5. The CDR3 has 16 amino acids. CDR3 loop: CASSYRQGTGANVLTF. The CDR3 bases are TGTGCCAGCAGTTACCGACAGGGAACAGGGGCCAACGTCCTGACTTTC.

The chain employs TRBV7-9 and TRBJ2-3; D perhaps matches TRBD2 (5 bases). The CDR3 consists of 14 residues. V was trimmed by 5 bases and J by 5 bases, leaving 14 bases between them. The germline V gene encodes CDR1 SEHNR and CDR2 FQNEAQ (reference sequence). CDR3 sequence (DNA): TGTGCCAGCAGCGTAGGGCGGGCCGTAGATACGCAGTATTTT. Residues: CASSVGRAVDTQYF.

This clonotype was counted many times. The V and J genes are TRBV10-1 and TRBJ2-3; 8 bases line up with TRBD2. CDR1 is WNHNN, CDR2 SYGVQD, per germline (reference sequence). With 0 bases clipped from V and 2 bases from J, the junction kept 7 bases outside the gene matches. The CDR3 contains 17 residues. CDR3: CASSESPVAGSTDTQYF. The CDR3 DNA reads as TGCGCCAGCAGTGAGTCTCCCGTAGCGGGATCCACAGATACGCAGTATTTT.

This clonotype has ten or more counts. The chain recombines TRBV11-2 with TRBJ2-5, with no clear D. CDR1 is SGHAT, CDR2 FQNNGV, per germline. This CDR3 is 11 amino acids long. The germline V and J ends were trimmed by 4 bases and 9 bases, with 9 bases remaining between them. Written as DNA, the CDR3 is TGTGCCAGCAGCTCCTCTCGCCCCCAGTACTTC. This codes for CASSSSRPQYF.

This clonotype appeared many times. The CDR3 protein is CASSLEAGHTDTQYF. The CDR3 DNA is TGTGCCAGCAGCTTAGAGGCGGGCCACACAGATACGCAGTATTTT. The rearrangement links TRBV7-9 to TRBJ2-3; possible D gene TRBD2, 5 bases. The germline V and J ends were trimmed by 1 base and 2 bases, with 10 bases remaining between them. Germline CDR1 and CDR2: SEHNR and FQNEAQ (reference sequence). The CDR3 runs 15 residues.

Many counts were recorded for this clonotype. The gene calls are TRBV20-1 and TRBJ2-5, with 8 positions matching TRBD1. CDR3 size: 14 residues. Per germline, CDR1 DFQATT and CDR2 SNEGSKA (reference sequence). J lost 4 bases, V lost 6 bases, and 10 bases had no gene match. The CDR3 DNA is TGCAGTGCCCCGAGGACAGGGTATCGAGAGACCCAGTACTTC. Its protein is CSAPRTGYRETQYF.

This clonotype was seen only a few times. V usage is TRBV9 and J usage is TRBJ2-5, with TRBD2 matching over 7 bases. The length of the CDR3 is 16 residues. CDR1 is SGDLS, CDR2 YYNGEE, per germline. V was clipped by 0 bases and J by 0 bases; unmatched bases: 5. This CDR3 is CASSVGSSGYQETQYF. The CDR3 region has the DNA TGTGCCAGCAGCGTAGGATCTAGCGGTTACCAAGAGACCCAGTACTTC.

This clonotype was found a few times. The chain combines TRBV29-1 with TRBJ2-3; maybe TRBD2 (5 bases). The germline V gene has CDR1 SQVTM and CDR2 ANQGSEA. This CDR3 has 11 amino acids. V lost 6 bases and J lost 2, with 6 bases in between. The CDR3: CSVGVTDTQYF. Here the CDR3 DNA reads TGCAGCGTCGGGGTCACAGATACGCAGTATTTT.

This clonotype was detected many times. The chain combines TRBV12-3 or TRBV12-4 with TRBJ2-3, with D perhaps assigned TRBD1 or TRBD2 (5 bases each). The CDR3 totals 16 residues. V was trimmed by 5 bases and J by 6 bases, leaving 21 bases between them. CDR3 in amino acids: CASSTDPGPPLDTQYF. The CDR3 DNA reads as TGTGCCAGCAGTACAGATCCGGGACCCCCTTTGGATACGCAGTATTTT.

The chain recombines TRBV24-1 with TRBJ2-1; the match to TRBD2 covers 10 bases. The V and J ends lost 8 bases and 4 bases, in that order; junction bases with no gene match: 7. Germline V CDR1 and CDR2: KGHDR, SFDVKD. This CDR3 is built from 15 residues. CDR3: CATMERGGTYNEQFF. Written as DNA, the CDR3 is TGTGCCACCATGGAGCGGGGGGGAACTTACAATGAGCAGTTCTTC.

The V and J genes are TRBV7-9 and TRBJ1-2, with TRBD1 identical over 8 bases. This CDR3 contains 18 residues. The germline CDR1 and CDR2 sequences are SEHNR and FQNEAQ (reference sequence). V was clipped by 4 bases and J by 2 bases; unmatched bases: 15. The CDR3 spells CASSSNRDRRTTNYGYTF. The CDR3 DNA sequence: TGTGCCAGCAGCTCTAACCGGGACAGGCGCACCACCAACTATGGCTACACCTTC. The full variable domain, rest sourced from reference TRBV7-9 and TRBJ1-2, is DTGVSQNPRHKITKRGQNVTFRCDPISEHNRLYWYRQTLGQGPEFLTYFQNEAQLEKSRLLSDRFSAERPKGSFSTLEIQRTEQGDSAMYLCASSSNRDRRTTNYGYTFGSGTRLTVV.

This rearrangement joins TRBV6-4 to TRBJ2-2; TRBD2 agrees at 10 bases. Germline CDR1 is MRHNA and CDR2 is SNTAGT. The CDR3 is made up of 15 amino acids. V gave up 6 bases and J gave up 5 bases; unmatched junction bases: 6. CDR3 amino acids: CASSPSGSGTGELFF. CDR3 bases: TGTGCCAGCAGCCCTAGCGGGAGTGGAACCGGGGAGCTGTTTTTT.

This clonotype was seen ten or more times. This rearrangement joins TRBV2 to TRBJ2-7, with 7 bases fitting TRBD2. Germline CDR1 is SNHLY and CDR2 is FYNNEI. CDR3 length: 13 amino acids. Losses at the gene ends were 4 bases for V and 6 bases for J; bases not matched to a gene: 6. Written as DNA, the CDR3 is TGTGCCAGCAGTGTGGCGGGAGTTGGCGAGCAGTACTTC. The encoded protein is CASSVAGVGEQYF.

This clonotype was found many times. The chain recombines TRBV7-9 with TRBJ2-7; no clear D gene. The CDR3 length is 13 residues. V gave up 6 bases and J gave up 5 bases, with 14 bases separating them. Germline V gene lookup returns CDR1 SEHNR and CDR2 FQNEAQ (reference sequence). DNA of the CDR3: TGTGCCAGCAGGCCGCAGAGGAGAGACGAGCAGTACTTC. Encoded protein: CASRPQRRDEQYF.

Only a few counts were recorded for this clonotype. The rearrangement uses TRBV7-3 and TRBJ2-1, with a tentative D call TRBD2 (7 bases). The CDR3 sequence is 15 residues long. Germline lookup yields CDR1 SGHTA and CDR2 FQGTGA. V was cut by 5 bases and J by 3 bases, with 14 bases left in between. The CDR3 DNA sequence: TGTGCCAGCAGCCTCGGAGGGGGGGGCTACAATGAGCAGTTCTTC. Translated: CASSLGGGGYNEQFF.

The sample holds many counts of this clonotype. CDR3 in DNA: TGTGCTAGTGGTTTGGGAGGGAACACTGAAGCTTTCTTT. Protein product: CASGLGGNTEAFF. The J gene is TRBJ1-1, the V gene TRBV12-5; D is unclear. The germline V gene has CDR1 LGHNT and CDR2 FRNRAP. There are 13 residues in the CDR3. The V end lost 1 base, the J end lost 1 base, and 4 bases lay between the germline ends.

This clonotype came up a few times. V and J are TRBV5-1 and TRBJ2-2; D is perhaps TRBD1 or TRBD2 (5 bases each). Looked up from germline, CDR1 is SGHRS and CDR2 is YFSETQ. The V and J ends lost 4 bases and 5 bases respectively, with 18 bases between them. This CDR3 spans 16 amino acids. This chain's CDR3 is CASSPGAQTGTGELFF. The DNA of the CDR3 is TGCGCCAGCAGCCCCGGGGCCCAGACGGGTACCGGGGAGCTGTTTTTT.